These 24 T cell receptor beta chains originate from one sample sequenced in a study of blood T cell repertoires in COVID-19. Method: immunoSEQ multiplex PCR; TCRdb's copy keeps in-frame clones and lacks some. The top ten clones hold roughly 5.5% of a sample with a few hundred thousand clones, 80% to 85% of them seen once. Sequencing used peripheral blood. The receptors originated from a woman between 65 and 79 years old with COVID-19, enrolled during active disease.

The rearrangement joins TRBV5-4 to TRBJ2-2; possibly TRBD2 for D (5 bases). Trimming left V 1 base short and J 3 bases short, with 10 bases between. Germline loops: CDR1 SGHNT, CDR2 YYREEE (reference sequence). This CDR3 spans 15 amino acids. The CDR3 bases are TGTGCCAGCAGCTTGATTGGACTTGACACCGGGGAGCTGTTTTTT. It encodes CASSLIGLDTGELFF.

This chain uses TRBV7-2 with TRBJ2-1, with TRBD1 identical over 7 bases. The V and J ends lost 2 bases and 6 bases, in that order; junction bases with no gene match: 10. The CDR3 is 16 residues long. Germline V gene sequence: CDR1 SGHTA, CDR2 FQGNSA. CDR3 residues: CASSLRTGTETNEQFF. CDR3 nucleotide sequence: TGTGCCAGCAGCTTACGAACCGGGACAGAGACCAATGAGCAGTTCTTC.

This clone was recorded only once. V and J are TRBV25-1 and TRBJ2-2, with 9 bases identical to TRBD1. With V trimmed by 3 bases and J by 4 bases, 6 bases remained unmatched. CDR1 and CDR2 from the germline V gene are MGHDK and SYGVNS. There are 16 residues in the CDR3. This CDR3 reads CASSDPGTGPTGELFF. The CDR3 DNA reads as TGTGCCAGCAGTGACCCCGGGACAGGGCCCACCGGGGAGCTGTTTTTT.

In DNA form, the CDR3 reads TGTGCCAGCAGCTTTTCCGGGACTCTCTCCTACGAGCAGTACTTC. Encoded protein: CASSFSGTLSYEQYF. This chain uses TRBV7-2 with TRBJ2-7, with a weak D call TRBD2 (6 bases). Germline CDR1 SGHTA, CDR2 FQGNSA. V lost 3 bases and J 0 bases, leaving 12 bases between the germline ends. The CDR3 extends over 15 amino acids. The full variable domain, rest sourced from reference TRBV7-2 and TRBJ2-7, is GAGVSQSPSNKVTEKGKDVELRCDPISGHTALYWYRQSLGQGLEFLIYFQGNSAPDKSGLPSDRFSAERTGGSVSTLTIQRTQQEDSAVYLCASSFSGTLSYEQYFGPGTRLTVT.

This chain connects TRBV18 to TRBJ2-2; 9 nucleotides line up with TRBD1. This CDR3 is built from 18 residues. V gave up 2 bases and J gave up 4 bases; unmatched junction bases: 11. Germline V lookup: CDR1 KGHSH, CDR2 LQKENI. The CDR3 spells CASSPVIGGQGPTGELFF. The CDR3 nucleotides read TGTGCCAGCTCACCAGTCATCGGTGGACAGGGGCCCACCGGGGAGCTGTTTTTT.

The chain is built from TRBV28 and TRBJ2-7; D uncertain. The CDR3 covers 14 residues. Trimming cost V 2 bases and J 0 bases, with 8 bases left between them. Germline-derived CDR1 and CDR2 are MDHEN and SYDVKM. The chain's CDR3 is CASSLSPVSYEQYF. For the CDR3, the DNA is TGTGCCAGCAGTTTAAGTCCAGTCTCCTACGAGCAGTACTTC. The full variable domain, completed using reference TRBV28 and TRBJ2-7, is DVKVTQSSRYLVKRTGEKVFLECVQDMDHENMFWYRQDPGLGLRLIYFSYDVKMKEKGDIPEGYSVSREKKERFSLILESASTNQTSMYLCASSLSPVSYEQYFGPGTRLTVT.

The chain is built from TRBV6-5 and TRBJ2-7; TRBD1 agrees at 9 bases. The germline V gene has CDR1 MNHEY and CDR2 SVGAGI. V gave up 2 bases and J gave up 5 bases; unmatched junction bases: 7. The CDR3 is 15 amino acids. CDR3 nucleotide sequence: TGTGCCAGCAGTTACGGGACAGGGTCGTTCAACGAGCAGTACTTC. Translated: CASSYGTGSFNEQYF.

This sequence joins TRBV19 and TRBJ1-1; D perhaps matches TRBD1 (6 bases). Germline V lookup: CDR1 LNHDA, CDR2 SQIVND (reference sequence). CDR3 length: 13 residues. V lost 6 bases, J lost 4 bases, and 12 bases lay in between. The CDR3 spells CASSQGISTEAFF. CDR3 sequence (DNA): TGTGCCAGTAGCCAGGGGATTAGCACTGAAGCTTTCTTT.

This clone showed up just once. This chain joins TRBV7-8 and TRBJ2-7; TRBD1 matches at 8 bases. The CDR3 contains 14 residues. With 5 bases clipped from V and 3 bases from J, the junction kept 6 bases outside the gene matches. CDR1 and CDR2 (germline): SGHVS, FQNEAQ. DNA of the CDR3: TGTGCCAGCAGCCGGACAGGGATAAACTACGAGCAGTACTTC. Encoded protein: CASSRTGINYEQYF.

The V gene is TRBV28, the J gene TRBJ2-3, with a tentative D call TRBD1 (6 bases). Trimming shortened V by 4 bases and J by 0 bases, and 11 bases separated the two germline ends. This CDR3 contains 15 residues. Per germline, CDR1 MDHEN and CDR2 SYDVKM. The CDR3 sequence: CASSSRTVSTDTQYF. The CDR3 nucleotides are TGTGCCAGCAGTTCCCGGACAGTGAGCACAGATACGCAGTATTTT. Full variable domain (rest looked up from reference TRBV28 and TRBJ2-3): DVKVTQSSRYLVKRTGEKVFLECVQDMDHENMFWYRQDPGLGLRLIYFSYDVKMKEKGDIPEGYSVSREKKERFSLILESASTNQTSMYLCASSSRTVSTDTQYFGPGTRLTVL.

This chain links TRBV28 with TRBJ1-1; D gene unclear. Trimming left V 6 bases short and J 3 bases short, with 8 bases between. CDR3 length equals 12 residues. Germline V lookup: CDR1 MDHEN, CDR2 SYDVKM. CDR3 nucleotide sequence: TGTGCCAGCAGCCTCGTAGACACTGAAGCTTTCTTT. Amino acid sequence: CASSLVDTEAFF.

The chain recombines TRBV7-9 with TRBJ2-6, with D unclear. Between the trimmed V and J ends, which lost 4 bases and 1 base, there was a span of 5 bases. The germline gives CDR1 SEHNR, CDR2 FQNEAQ (reference sequence). This CDR3 is built from 14 residues. DNA of the CDR3: TGTGCCAGCAGCTCGCGATCTGGGGCCAACGTCCTGACTTTC. It encodes CASSSRSGANVLTF.

V usage is TRBV10-3 and J usage is TRBJ2-7, with a weak D call TRBD1 (6 bases). Per germline, CDR1 ENHRY and CDR2 SYGVKD. This CDR3 has 16 amino acids. Deletions cut 3 bases from V and 0 bases from J, with 15 bases between. As DNA, the CDR3 is TGTGCCATCAGTGAACCTGGGGGCCTTAGCTCCTACGAGCAGTACTTC. Protein sequence: CAISEPGGLSSYEQYF.

The chain uses TRBV7-9 and TRBJ1-5; the D gene is possibly TRBD1 (6 bases). There are 15 residues in the CDR3. V dropped 4 bases and J dropped 6 bases, with 16 bases sitting between them. The germline V gene encodes CDR1 SEHNR and CDR2 FQNEAQ (reference sequence). The CDR3 bases are TGTGCCAGCAGCTCAGGGGCGACAGTCATTCAGCCCCAGCATTTT. Residues: CASSSGATVIQPQHF.

This chain uses TRBV5-4 with TRBJ1-2; D is perhaps TRBD1 (5 bases). This CDR3 comprises 14 residues. CDR1 SGHNT and CDR2 YYREEE come from the germline V gene (reference sequence). The V end was cut by 0 bases, the J end by 4 bases, with 10 bases between. Written as DNA, the CDR3 is TGTGCCAGCAGCTTGGGAGACAGAATCTATGGCTACACCTTC. It translates to CASSLGDRIYGYTF. Drawing the rest from reference TRBV5-4 and TRBJ1-2, the complete variable domain is ETGVTQSPTHLIKTRGQQVTLRCSSQSGHNTVSWYQQALGQGPQFIFQYYREEENGRGNFPPRFSGLQFPNYSSELNVNALELDDSALYLCASSLGDRIYGYTFGSGTRLTVV.

V and J are TRBV19 and TRBJ1-2; D is uncertain. Trimming left V 3 bases short and J 2 bases short, with 19 bases between. The germline CDR1 and CDR2 sequences are LNHDA and SQIVND (reference sequence). The length of the CDR3 is 17 residues. For the CDR3, the DNA is TGTGCCAGTAGTATCGGAGGCACAGTTTTGGGGAACTATGGCTACACCTTC. It yields the protein CASSIGGTVLGNYGYTF.

The gene calls are TRBV19 and TRBJ2-1; 11 bases line up with TRBD1. Trimming at V came to 4 bases and at J to 7 bases, leaving 6 bases not matched to a gene. Germline V lookup: CDR1 LNHDA, CDR2 SQIVND (reference sequence). This CDR3 has 15 residues. CDR3 amino acids: CASSRTGGTLNEQFF. The CDR3, as DNA: TGTGCCAGTAGTAGGACAGGGGGCACCCTAAATGAGCAGTTCTTC.

This CDR3 reads CAISDDRSTDTQYF. The CDR3, as DNA: TGTGCCATCAGTGATGACAGAAGCACAGATACGCAGTATTTT. V gene TRBV10-3 combines with J gene TRBJ2-3; perhaps TRBD1 as D (5 bases). Trimming cost V 3 bases and J 0 bases, with 7 bases left between them. CDR3 length equals 14 residues. Germline V gene lookup returns CDR1 ENHRY and CDR2 SYGVKD.

This chain connects TRBV6-6 to TRBJ2-1, with a possible D match to TRBD1 (5 bases). Trimming left V 7 bases short and J 9 bases short, with 19 bases between. There are 14 residues in the CDR3. Germline lookup yields CDR1 MNHNY and CDR2 SVGAGI (reference sequence). The DNA for the CDR3 is TGTGCCAGCACGCTTCTAGGGGCCGGTGGTGAGCAGTTCTTC. It encodes CASTLLGAGGEQFF.

The chain uses TRBV20-1 and TRBJ2-5; a weak D match, TRBD2 (5 bases). The V end lost 3 bases, the J end lost 0 bases, and 23 bases lay between the germline ends. The CDR3 consists of 18 residues. Looked up from germline, CDR1 is DFQATT and CDR2 is SNEGSKA (reference sequence). The CDR3 bases are TGCAGTGCTAGTAATAGCCTGAGTAGCGCCTGGTACCAAGAGACCCAGTACTTC. As protein: CSASNSLSSAWYQETQYF.

The rearrangement uses TRBV5-1 and TRBJ2-5; 9 bases are shared with TRBD1. There are 14 residues in the CDR3. CDR1 and CDR2 from the germline V gene are SGHRS and YFSETQ. Losses at the gene ends were 0 bases for V and 5 bases for J; bases not matched to a gene: 2. The CDR3 nucleotides read TGCGCCAGCAGCTTGGCGGGGACAGGGGAGACCCAGTACTTC. Residues: CASSLAGTGETQYF.

Details on this clone: One end of the junction varies from germline; a read error may be responsible. The chain is built from TRBV30 and TRBJ1-2; D perhaps matches TRBD1 (5 bases). This CDR3 region has 14 residues. Germline loops: CDR1 GTSNPN, CDR2 SVGIG (reference sequence). The CDR3 spells CAWSPPGTPYGHTF. Written as DNA, the CDR3 is TGTGCCTGGAGTCCCCCCGGGACTCCGTATGGCCACACCTTC.

CDR3 sequence: CASSQSPGTSQYF. The CDR3 bases are TGCGCCAGCAGCCAAAGCCCCGGGACTAGTCAGTATTTT. J is TRBJ2-3 and V is TRBV4-1; 8 bases fit TRBD2. The germline CDR1 and CDR2 sequences are MGHRA and YSYEKL. This CDR3 contains 13 residues. V lost 2 bases and J lost 12; bases outside the gene matches: 7.

The rearrangement links TRBV29-1 to TRBJ2-5; 9 bases are shared with TRBD1. This CDR3 contains 15 residues. Trimming at V came to 6 bases and at J to 3 bases, leaving 11 bases not matched to a gene. The germline gives CDR1 SQVTM, CDR2 ANQGSEA. This CDR3 is CSVATGTGLEETQYF. CDR3 nucleotides: TGCAGCGTCGCTACCGGGACAGGGTTGGAAGAGACCCAGTACTTC. Complete variable domain (other parts from reference TRBV29-1 and TRBJ2-5): SAVISQKPSRDICQRGTSLTIQCQVDSQVTMMFWYRQQPGQSLTLIATANQGSEATYESGFVIDKFPISRPNLTFSTLTVSNMSPEDSSIYLCSVATGTGLEETQYFGPGTRLLVL.